Below are 18 T cell receptor beta chains sequenced from a single sample in a study of monozygotic twins with inflammatory bowel disease. TCRdb derives one entry per CDR3 protein from the 5' RACE reads, leaving out DNA. The sample totals 350,000 to 500,000 distinct CDR3 sequences; its top ten clones hold around 2.4%. The specimen sequenced was blood. The receptors originated from a human donor with ulcerative colitis or Crohn's disease, or a healthy co-twin of an affected twin (not recorded which).

The chain's CDR3 is CASSVGGMGYEQYF. This chain links TRBV9 with TRBJ2-7; the TCRdb call, TRBD2, lacks DNA for checking. The germline V gene has CDR1 SGDLS and CDR2 YYNGEE. The CDR3 contains 14 residues. The full variable domain, its missing parts supplied by reference TRBV9 and TRBJ2-7, is DSGVTQTPKHLITATGQRVTLRCSPRSGDLSVYWYQQSLDQGLQFLIQYYNGEERAKGNILERFSAQQFPDLHSELNLSSLELGDSALYFCASSVGGMGYEQYFGPGTRLTVT.

The rearrangement uses TRBV10-3 and TRBJ2-1; TCRdb reports TRBD1, a call that lacks DNA to check it against. Looked up from germline, CDR1 is ENHRY and CDR2 is SYGVKD. There are 15 residues in the CDR3. This CDR3 reads CAISAQGADVDEQFF.

V and J are TRBV20-1 and TRBJ1-2. The CDR3 runs 11 residues. Germline CDR1 reads DFQATT; CDR2 reads SNEGSKA (reference sequence). The CDR3 loop reads CTAIRDYGYTF.

The chain combines TRBV14 with TRBJ2-4. Per the germline V gene, CDR1 is SGHDN and CDR2 is FVKESK. This CDR3 spans 14 amino acids. CDR3 sequence reads: CASSQARLKNIQYF.

The chain's CDR3 is CASSLNQASYNEQFF. The chain carries TRBV7-3 and TRBJ2-1. The germline V gene encodes CDR1 SGHTA and CDR2 FQGTGA. CDR3 length equals 15 residues. Full variable domain (missing parts from reference TRBV7-3 and TRBJ2-1): GAGVSQTPSNKVTEKGKYVELRCDPISGHTALYWYRQSLGQGPEFLIYFQGTGAADDSGLPNDRFFAVRPEGSVSTLKIQRTERGDSAVYLCASSLNQASYNEQFFGPGTRLTVL.

The CDR3 loop reads CASITGTENTGELFF. J is TRBJ2-2 and V is TRBV12-3 or TRBV12-4; the D call of TRBD1 rests on TCRdb alone, since no DNA is present to check it. The CDR3 has 15 residues.

The chain carries TRBV6-5 and TRBJ1-6; TCRdb lists TRBD1, though no DNA is available to test this call. The CDR3 is made up of 16 amino acids. Germline-derived CDR1 and CDR2 are MNHEY and SVGAGI. The CDR3: CASSYGQEGYNSPLHF.

The genes are TRBV4-2 and TRBJ1-4. This CDR3 is 17 amino acids long. Looked up from germline, CDR1 is LGHNA and CDR2 is YNFKEQ. The CDR3 region is CASSQVFQLGTNEKLFF.

This chain links TRBV27 with TRBJ1-1. The CDR3 sequence is 13 residues long. Per the germline V gene, CDR1 is MNHEY and CDR2 is SMNVEV (reference sequence). The CDR3: CASSMGRNTEAFF.

The chain employs TRBV20-1 and TRBJ2-5; the TCRdb call, TRBD1, lacks DNA for checking. The CDR3 consists of 15 residues. CDR1 is DFQATT, CDR2 SNEGSKA, per germline (reference sequence). The CDR3 protein is CSARDPTGGGKTQYF.

V and J are TRBV6-1 and TRBJ2-1; there is no DNA to check the TCRdb D call of TRBD1. The CDR3 has 14 amino acids. CDR1 and CDR2 (germline): MNHNS, SASEGT. The CDR3 sequence is CASSTPGPYNEQFF.

The chain has TRBV5-1 and TRBJ2-2; the D call of TRBD1 rests on TCRdb alone, since no DNA is present to check it. The CDR3 runs 19 residues. Germline loops: CDR1 SGHRS, CDR2 YFSETQ. CDR3 in amino acids: CASSLLPSQGARNTGELFF. Filled out from reference TRBV5-1 and TRBJ2-2, the complete variable domain reads KAGVTQTPRYLIKTRGQQVTLSCSPISGHRSVSWYQQTPGQGLQFLFEYFSETQRNKGNFPGRFSGRQFSNSRSEMNVSTLELGDSALYLCASSLLPSQGARNTGELFFGEGSRLTVL.

This rearrangement joins TRBV10-3 to TRBJ1-1; TCRdb's D gene call, TRBD1, goes unchecked for lack of DNA. This CDR3 has 14 amino acids. Germline assignment: CDR1 ENHRY and CDR2 SYGVKD. CDR3 region: CAISTGTELSEAFF.

The chain employs TRBV10-3 and TRBJ2-5; TCRdb's D call of TRBD1 is untestable without DNA. CDR1 and CDR2 from the germline V gene are ENHRY and SYGVKD. This CDR3 contains 13 residues. The CDR3 sequence is CAIMQGPGETQYF.

The gene calls are TRBV6-1 and TRBJ2-7; TCRdb proposes TRBD1, but this gene call is untestable without DNA. CDR1 is MNHNS and CDR2 is SASEGT in the germline V gene. This CDR3 is 15 amino acids long. The chain's CDR3 is CASSDPGGSSYEQYF.

J is TRBJ2-5 and V is TRBV7-6; TCRdb indicates TRBD2, and absent DNA this call remains unverified. The CDR3 covers 15 residues. The germline gives CDR1 SGHVS, CDR2 FNYEAQ. Here the CDR3 reads CASSRRTSRQETQYF.

The chain uses TRBV12-5 and TRBJ2-2. The CDR3 extends over 13 amino acids. Germline V CDR1 and CDR2: LGHNT, FRNRAP. This CDR3 is CASGLDKIRELFF.

This rearrangement joins TRBV27 to TRBJ1-1; TCRdb names TRBD1, which stays unverified in the absence of DNA. Germline V CDR1 and CDR2: MNHEY, SMNVEV (reference sequence). CDR3 length: 16 amino acids. The CDR3 is CASHTMGGFRLAEAFF.